These 23 T cell receptor beta chains originate from one sample sequenced in a study of cytomegalovirus exposure and HLA in healthy donors. The PCR made use of 60 Vbeta and 13 Jbeta primers. The assay was immunoSEQ multiplex PCR, and TCRdb's table has in-frame clones only and misses some. This sample has roughly 130,000 clones, with about 70% found just once. Input material: PBMCs. The receptors originated from a woman between 40 and 50 years old in good health and CMV-seropositive.

This chain uses TRBV7-6 with TRBJ2-1; possibly TRBD2 for D (5 bases). CDR3 length: 17 residues. Trimming pared 1 base from V and 2 bases from J, leaving 15 bases between. Germline CDR1 is SGHVS and CDR2 is FNYEAQ. CDR3 loop: CASSLEGSGAPYNEQFF. CDR3 nucleotide sequence: TGTGCCAGCAGCTTAGAGGGCAGCGGAGCCCCCTACAATGAGCAGTTCTTC.

The chain recombines TRBV30 with TRBJ2-3; tentatively, D is TRBD2 (6 bases). The CDR3 spans 14 residues. The germline V gene has CDR1 GTSNPN and CDR2 SVGIG (reference sequence). The germline V and J ends were trimmed by 5 bases and 6 bases, with 18 bases remaining between them. DNA for the CDR3: TGTGCCTGGGGCGGGACTGGAGGGCGGGATACGCAGTATTTT. It is translated as CAWGGTGGRDTQYF.

This clone was observed many times. This chain connects TRBV5-4 to TRBJ2-2; 12 bases fit TRBD2. Germline V gene data show CDR1 as SGHNT and CDR2 as YYREEE (reference sequence). The CDR3 loop spans 19 amino acids. J lost 0 bases, V lost 4 bases, and 10 bases had no gene match. The CDR3 loop is CASSPTASGRGPNTGELFF. Written as DNA, the CDR3 is TGTGCCAGCAGCCCGACGGCTAGCGGGAGGGGTCCGAACACCGGGGAGCTGTTTTTT.

The chain links TRBV5-4 to TRBJ2-3, with D possibly TRBD1 on 6 matching bases. Germline CDR1 is SGHNT and CDR2 is YYREEE (reference sequence). Trimming took 2 bases from V and 6 from J, leaving 10 bases between them. The CDR3 extends over 13 amino acids. Here the CDR3 reads CASSLRTDDTQYF. The DNA for the CDR3 is TGTGCCAGCAGCTTACGGACAGACGATACGCAGTATTTT.

The table lists this clone with a few counts. CDR3 protein: CASSSRDSQYQPQHF. The CDR3 DNA sequence: TGTGCCAGCAGCTCCCGGGACAGCCAATATCAGCCCCAGCATTTT. This sequence joins TRBV7-2 and TRBJ1-5; 7 bases agree with TRBD1. The J segment lost 5 bases and the V segment lost 4 bases, leaving 8 bases of the junction unmatched. The CDR3 has 15 residues. Per the germline V gene, CDR1 is SGHTA and CDR2 is FQGNSA.

DNA for the CDR3: TGTGCCAGCAGCTTGCGGGGGGGACAGGGGTCACCCCTCCACTTT. Encoded protein: CASSLRGGQGSPLHF. The chain joins TRBV7-6 to TRBJ1-6; 10 bases fit TRBD1. The V gene end was trimmed by 3 bases and the J gene end by 10 bases; junction bases not matched to a gene: 6. Germline CDR1 and CDR2: SGHVS and FNYEAQ. CDR3 length: 15 residues.

V and J are TRBV5-1 and TRBJ2-1, with 13 positions matching TRBD2. The CDR3 consists of 14 residues. With V trimmed by 0 bases and J by 15 bases, 6 bases remained unmatched. Germline CDR1 is SGHRS and CDR2 is YFSETQ. CDR3 sequence reads: CASSLVLAGGRGFF. CDR3 DNA sequence: TGCGCCAGCAGCTTGGTACTAGCGGGAGGGAGAGGGTTCTTC.

The chain couples TRBV5-4 to TRBJ2-3; TRBD2 agrees at 8 bases. This CDR3 region has 15 residues. Unmatched junction bases numbered 4, after V lost 4 bases and J lost 0 bases. Germline CDR1 is SGHNT and CDR2 is YYREEE (reference sequence). CDR3 amino acids: CASSLSSGSTDTQYF. CDR3 DNA: TGTGCCAGCAGCCTCTCTAGCGGGAGCACAGATACGCAGTATTTT.

This chain links TRBV5-4 with TRBJ2-3; 12 nucleotides agree with TRBD2. The V gene's germline CDR1 is SGHNT and CDR2 YYREEE (reference sequence). This CDR3 has 15 residues. Unmatched junction bases numbered 4, after V lost 4 bases and J lost 4 bases. The CDR3 DNA follows: TGTGCCAGCAGCACTAGCGGGGGGACCCCAGATACGCAGTATTTT. This translates into CASSTSGGTPDTQYF.

The V call is TRBV6-7, the J call TRBJ2-2; maybe TRBD2 (6 bases). TRBV6-7 is labeled an ORF, and its function is uncertain. The CDR3 covers 19 residues. V gave up 4 bases and J gave up 6 bases, with 27 bases separating them. The CDR3 here is CASSSIAATPLDLAGELFF. Here the CDR3 DNA reads TGTGCCAGCAGTTCCATAGCGGCGACCCCCCTCGATTTGGCCGGGGAGCTGTTTTTT.

CDR3 protein: CASSPQGNEQFF. The CDR3 DNA sequence: TGTGCCAGCAGCCCTCAGGGGAATGAGCAGTTCTTC. The genes are TRBV4-2 and TRBJ2-1; D might be TRBD1 (6 bases). From germline, CDR1 is LGHNA and CDR2 YNFKEQ. The V and J ends lost 4 bases and 7 bases respectively, with 8 bases between them. The length of the CDR3 is 12 residues.

The V and J genes are TRBV7-3 and TRBJ1-2, with TRBD1 identical over 10 bases. After removal of 5 bases from V and 6 bases from J, the junction contained 3 bases not matched to a gene. The CDR3 has 13 amino acids. CDR1 is SGHTA and CDR2 is FQGTGA in the germline V gene. CDR3 sequence: CASSPTGGDGYTF. The DNA of the CDR3 is TGTGCCAGCAGCCCGACAGGGGGCGATGGCTACACCTTC.

J is TRBJ2-7 and V is TRBV18; D might be TRBD1 (6 bases). Trimming shortened V by 4 bases and J by 5 bases, and 18 bases separated the two germline ends. CDR3 length: 15 residues. Germline loops: CDR1 KGHSH, CDR2 LQKENI. The CDR3 loop reads CASSLTNTQGDEQYF. The CDR3 nucleotides read TGTGCCAGCTCACTTACAAACACACAGGGCGACGAGCAGTACTTC.

The chain uses TRBV12-5 and TRBJ1-1, with TRBD1 matching over 7 bases. Germline CDR1 is LGHNT and CDR2 is FRNRAP. This CDR3 is built from 11 residues. V lost 6 bases and J lost 10; bases outside the gene matches: 5. CDR3: CASGVDRVAFF. The DNA for the CDR3 is TGTGCTAGTGGGGTCGACAGGGTAGCTTTCTTT.

The chain uses TRBV7-2 and TRBJ2-2; no firm D call. This CDR3 is built from 15 residues. Germline V gene sequence: CDR1 SGHTA, CDR2 FQGNSA. V lost 2 bases to trimming and J lost 2 bases, with 9 bases between them. CDR3 sequence (DNA): TGTGCCAGCAGCTTAATTGGGCCTAACACCGGGGAGCTGTTTTTT. It is translated as CASSLIGPNTGELFF.

The chain links TRBV5-4 to TRBJ2-6; D is ambiguous. CDR1 and CDR2 from the germline V gene are SGHNT and YYREEE (reference sequence). This CDR3 has 15 amino acids. Between the trimmed V and J ends, which lost 1 base and 0 bases, there was a span of 5 bases. This CDR3 is CASSLKASGANVLTF. CDR3 coding DNA: TGTGCCAGCAGCTTGAAAGCCTCTGGGGCCAACGTCCTGACTTTC.

The chain carries TRBV5-1 and TRBJ2-7, with a possible D match to TRBD2 (6 bases). CDR3 length: 14 residues. From germline, CDR1 is SGHRS and CDR2 YFSETQ. With 0 bases removed from V and 3 bases from J, the gap between germline ends came to 10 bases. The CDR3 DNA sequence: TGCGCCAGCAGCTTGGTACCGGGACTCTACGAGCAGTACTTC. Amino acid sequence: CASSLVPGLYEQYF. The variable domain in full, with the rest retrieved from reference TRBV5-1 and TRBJ2-7, is KAGVTQTPRYLIKTRGQQVTLSCSPISGHRSVSWYQQTPGQGLQFLFEYFSETQRNKGNFPGRFSGRQFSNSRSEMNVSTLELGDSALYLCASSLVPGLYEQYFGPGTRLTVT.

The V call is TRBV6-5, the J call TRBJ1-2; perhaps TRBD1 as D (5 bases). CDR3 length: 15 amino acids. V dropped 2 bases and J dropped 2 bases, with 12 bases sitting between them. The germline V gene encodes CDR1 MNHEY and CDR2 SVGAGI. Here the CDR3 DNA reads TGTGCCAGCAGTTACGGGGGGACGGCCAACTATGGCTACACCTTC. Protein sequence: CASSYGGTANYGYTF.

The chain employs TRBV6-1 and TRBJ1-1; 10 bases are a match to TRBD1. CDR3 size: 16 residues. Germline V gene data show CDR1 as MNHNS and CDR2 as SASEGT. V was pared by 3 bases and J by 1 base, with 5 bases of the junction left unmatched. CDR3 sequence: CASSDGQGGWNTEAFF. CDR3 in DNA: TGTGCCAGCAGTGATGGACAGGGGGGGTGGAACACTGAAGCTTTCTTT.

The chain employs TRBV6-1 and TRBJ1-5; D unclear. CDR3 size: 17 residues. Germline V lookup: CDR1 MNHNS, CDR2 SASEGT. V was cut by 0 bases and J by 1 base, with 13 bases left in between. This CDR3 reads CASSEAQWAWSNQPQHF. As DNA, the CDR3 is TGTGCCAGCAGTGAAGCGCAATGGGCGTGGAGCAATCAGCCCCAGCATTTT.

The chain joins TRBV2 to TRBJ1-4, with 11 positions matching TRBD1. With 6 bases clipped from V and 7 bases from J, the junction kept 10 bases outside the gene matches. CDR1 and CDR2 from the germline V gene are SNHLY and FYNNEI. The CDR3 length is 16 residues. CDR3 residues: CASRLGQGADGEKLFF. The CDR3 DNA follows: TGTGCCAGCAGACTAGGACAGGGGGCTGATGGTGAAAAACTGTTTTTT.

The chain carries TRBV6-1 and TRBJ1-1; D is undetermined. The CDR3 runs 12 residues. V was clipped by 5 bases and J by 7 bases, with 11 bases between them. The germline V gene has CDR1 MNHNS and CDR2 SASEGT. In DNA form, the CDR3 reads TGTGCCAGCAGTTATACTAGAGGTGAAGCTTTCTTT. It is translated as CASSYTRGEAFF.

The chain uses TRBV27 and TRBJ2-7, with a weak D call TRBD1 (6 bases). The CDR3 sequence is 15 residues long. The V and J ends lost 4 bases and 0 bases respectively, with 13 bases between them. CDR1 and CDR2 from the germline V gene are MNHEY and SMNVEV (reference sequence). CDR3 nucleotides: TGTGCCAGCAGTTCTAGACAGGCGGGCTCCTACGAGCAGTACTTC. It specifies CASSSRQAGSYEQYF.